The present entry profiles one T cell receptor (beta chain) with its context. Antigen: not known. TCRdb fed the reads into MiXCR, producing one record per CDR3 protein. The table has 740,000 or so distinct CDR3 sequences, 35% to 40% seen once. This entry comes from a study of T cell repertoires in cytomegalovirus infection. Study summary: Evidence of both CMV infection and a matching HLA type came from public TCR beta signatures. General study findings and limits: HLA-C-restricted CMV-specific TCR beta clonotypes were dominant in the ex vivo response.

The specimen was PBMCs. The receptor was derived from a human donor in good health (CMV status not recorded). Some clones in this sample may be carry-over from other donors' samples.

As DNA, the CDR3 is TGCGCCAGCAGTCAACCCTGGACTAGCGGGAGGGGCACAGATACGCAGTATTTT. Translation: CASSQPWTSGRGTDTQYF. V gene TRBV23-1 combines with J gene TRBJ2-3; 15 bases agree with TRBD2. TRBV23-1 is identified as an open reading frame with a role that is uncertain. J was trimmed by 1 base and V by 2 bases; bases with no gene match: 4. CDR3 length equals 18 residues.